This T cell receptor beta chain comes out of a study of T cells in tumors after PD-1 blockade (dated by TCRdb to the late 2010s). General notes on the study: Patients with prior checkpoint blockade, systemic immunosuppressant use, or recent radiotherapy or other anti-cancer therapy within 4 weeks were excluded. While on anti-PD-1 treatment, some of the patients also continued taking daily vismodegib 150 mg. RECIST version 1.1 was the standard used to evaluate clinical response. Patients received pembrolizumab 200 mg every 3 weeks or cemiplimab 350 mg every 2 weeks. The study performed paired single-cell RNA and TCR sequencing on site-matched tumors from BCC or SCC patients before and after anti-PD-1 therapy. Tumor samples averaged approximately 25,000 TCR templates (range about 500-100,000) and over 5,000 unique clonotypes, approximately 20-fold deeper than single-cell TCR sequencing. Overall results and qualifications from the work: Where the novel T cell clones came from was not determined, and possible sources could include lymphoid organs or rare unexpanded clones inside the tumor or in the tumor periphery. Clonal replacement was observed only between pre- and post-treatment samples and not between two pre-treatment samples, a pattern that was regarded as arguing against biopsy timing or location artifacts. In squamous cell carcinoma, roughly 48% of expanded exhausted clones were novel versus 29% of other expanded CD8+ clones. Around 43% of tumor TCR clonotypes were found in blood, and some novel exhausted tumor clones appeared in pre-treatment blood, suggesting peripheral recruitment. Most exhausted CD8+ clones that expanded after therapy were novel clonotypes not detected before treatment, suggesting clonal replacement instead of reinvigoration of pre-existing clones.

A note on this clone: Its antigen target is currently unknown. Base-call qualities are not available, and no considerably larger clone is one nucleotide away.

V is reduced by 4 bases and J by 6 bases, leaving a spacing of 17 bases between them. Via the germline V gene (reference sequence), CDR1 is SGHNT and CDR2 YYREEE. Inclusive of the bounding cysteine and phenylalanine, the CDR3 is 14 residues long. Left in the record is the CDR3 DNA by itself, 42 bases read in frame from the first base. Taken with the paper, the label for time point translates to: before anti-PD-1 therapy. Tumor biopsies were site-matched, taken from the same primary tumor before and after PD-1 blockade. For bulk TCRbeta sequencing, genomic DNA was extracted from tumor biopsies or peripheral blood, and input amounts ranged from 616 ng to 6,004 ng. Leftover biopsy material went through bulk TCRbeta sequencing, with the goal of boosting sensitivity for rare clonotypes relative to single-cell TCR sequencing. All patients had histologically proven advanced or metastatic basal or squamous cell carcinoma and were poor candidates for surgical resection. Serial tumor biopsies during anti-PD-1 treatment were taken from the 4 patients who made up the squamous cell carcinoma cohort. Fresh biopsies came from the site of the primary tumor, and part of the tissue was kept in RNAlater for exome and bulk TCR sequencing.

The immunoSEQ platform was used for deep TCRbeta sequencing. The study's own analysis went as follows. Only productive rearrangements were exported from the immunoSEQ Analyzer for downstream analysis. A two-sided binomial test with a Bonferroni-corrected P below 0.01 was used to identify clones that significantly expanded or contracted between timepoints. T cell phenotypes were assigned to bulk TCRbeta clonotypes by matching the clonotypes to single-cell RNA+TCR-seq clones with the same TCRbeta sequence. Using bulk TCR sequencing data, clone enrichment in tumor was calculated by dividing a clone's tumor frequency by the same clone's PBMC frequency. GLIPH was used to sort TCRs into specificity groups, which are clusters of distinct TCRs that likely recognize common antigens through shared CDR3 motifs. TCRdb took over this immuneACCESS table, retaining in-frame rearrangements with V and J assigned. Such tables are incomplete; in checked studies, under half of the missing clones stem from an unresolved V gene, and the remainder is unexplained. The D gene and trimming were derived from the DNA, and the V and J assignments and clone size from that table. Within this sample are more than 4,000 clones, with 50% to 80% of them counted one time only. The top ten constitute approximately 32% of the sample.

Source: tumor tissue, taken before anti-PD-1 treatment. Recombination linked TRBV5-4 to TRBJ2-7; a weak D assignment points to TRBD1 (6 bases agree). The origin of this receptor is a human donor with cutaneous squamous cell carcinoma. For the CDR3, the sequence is CASSPSGQLGEQYF. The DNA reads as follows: TGTGCCAGCAGCCCCTCCGGACAGTTAGGCGAGCAGTACTTC.